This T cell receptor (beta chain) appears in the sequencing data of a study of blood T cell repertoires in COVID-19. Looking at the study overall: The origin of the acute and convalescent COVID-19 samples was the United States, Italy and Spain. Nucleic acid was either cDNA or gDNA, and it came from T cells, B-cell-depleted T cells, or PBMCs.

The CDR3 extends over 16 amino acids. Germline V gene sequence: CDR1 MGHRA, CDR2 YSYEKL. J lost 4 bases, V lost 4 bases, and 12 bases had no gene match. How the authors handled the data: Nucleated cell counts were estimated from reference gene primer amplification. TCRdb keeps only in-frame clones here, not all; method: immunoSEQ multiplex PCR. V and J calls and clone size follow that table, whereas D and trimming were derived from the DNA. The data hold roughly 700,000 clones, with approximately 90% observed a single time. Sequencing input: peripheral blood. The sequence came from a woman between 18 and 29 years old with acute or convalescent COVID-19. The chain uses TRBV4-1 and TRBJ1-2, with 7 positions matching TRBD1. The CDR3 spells CASSPSQGPGGYGYTF. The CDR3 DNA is TGCGCCAGCAGCCCGAGCCAAGGCCCAGGGGGCTATGGCTACACCTTC.